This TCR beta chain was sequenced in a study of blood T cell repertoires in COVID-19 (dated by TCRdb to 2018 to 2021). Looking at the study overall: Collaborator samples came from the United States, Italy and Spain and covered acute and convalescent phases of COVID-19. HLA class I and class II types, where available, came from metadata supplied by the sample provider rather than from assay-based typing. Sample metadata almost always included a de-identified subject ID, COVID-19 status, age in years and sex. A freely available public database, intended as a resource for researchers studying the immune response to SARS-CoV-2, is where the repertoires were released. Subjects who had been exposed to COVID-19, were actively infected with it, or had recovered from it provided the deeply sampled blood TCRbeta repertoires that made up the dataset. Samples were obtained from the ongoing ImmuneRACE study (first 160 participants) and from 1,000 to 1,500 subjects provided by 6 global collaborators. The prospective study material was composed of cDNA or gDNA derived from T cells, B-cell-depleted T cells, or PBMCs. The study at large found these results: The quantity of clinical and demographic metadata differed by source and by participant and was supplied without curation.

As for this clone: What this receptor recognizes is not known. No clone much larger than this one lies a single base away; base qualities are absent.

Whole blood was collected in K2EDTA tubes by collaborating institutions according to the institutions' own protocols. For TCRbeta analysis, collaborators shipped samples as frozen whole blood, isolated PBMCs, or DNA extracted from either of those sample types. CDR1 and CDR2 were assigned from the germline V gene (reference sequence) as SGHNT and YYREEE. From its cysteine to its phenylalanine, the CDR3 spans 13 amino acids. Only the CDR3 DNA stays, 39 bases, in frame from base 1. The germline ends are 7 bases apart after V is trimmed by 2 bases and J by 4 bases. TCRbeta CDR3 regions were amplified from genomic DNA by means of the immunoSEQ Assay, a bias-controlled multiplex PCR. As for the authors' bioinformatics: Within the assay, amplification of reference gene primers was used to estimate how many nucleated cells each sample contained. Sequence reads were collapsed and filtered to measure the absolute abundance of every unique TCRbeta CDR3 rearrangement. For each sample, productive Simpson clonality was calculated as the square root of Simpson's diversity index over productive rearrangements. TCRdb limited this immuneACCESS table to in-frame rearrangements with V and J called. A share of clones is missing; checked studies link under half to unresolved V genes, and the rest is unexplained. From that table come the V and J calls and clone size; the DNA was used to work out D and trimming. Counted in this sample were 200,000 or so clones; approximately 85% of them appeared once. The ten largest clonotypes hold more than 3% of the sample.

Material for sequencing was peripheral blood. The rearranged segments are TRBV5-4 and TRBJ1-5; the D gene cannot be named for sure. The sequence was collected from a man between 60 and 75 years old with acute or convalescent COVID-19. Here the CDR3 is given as CASSFAGNQPQHF. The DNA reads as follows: TGTGCCAGCAGCTTCGCGGGGAATCAGCCCCAGCATTTT.